A single sample is the source of the 21 T cell receptor beta chains below, sequenced in a study of graft-versus-host responses after intestinal transplantation. The antigens of these receptors remain unknown. Produced via immunoSEQ multiplex PCR; TCRdb's table is partial and in-frame only. The sample includes about 88,000 clones, about 95% of them seen just once. The sample in question was unstimulated CD4+ T cells sorted from spleen or lymph node cells, obtained before transplant. Source of these receptors: a human donor who was the organ donor for an intestinal transplant.

This sequence joins TRBV7-2 and TRBJ2-5; D gene uncertain. Trimming took 1 base from V and 4 from J, leaving 4 bases between them. This CDR3 has 12 residues. Germline-derived CDR1 and CDR2 are SGHTA and FQGNSA. CDR3 coding DNA: TGTGCCAGCAGCTTAGTGGTAGAGACCCAGTACTTC. Translation: CASSLVVETQYF.

This chain links TRBV28 with TRBJ2-7; TRBD1 is a possible D gene (5 bases). In germline, CDR1 is MDHEN, CDR2 SYDVKM. The CDR3 runs to 18 residues. Between the trimmed V and J ends, which lost 5 bases and 3 bases, there was a span of 26 bases. The CDR3 DNA reads TGTGCCAGCAGTCCATCCGCTAATCCCGCACAGGAGAACTACGAGCAGTACTTC. This sequence encodes CASSPSANPAQENYEQYF. Based on the CDR3 plus reference TRBV28 and TRBJ2-7, the full variable domain is DVKVTQSSRYLVKRTGEKVFLECVQDMDHENMFWYRQDPGLGLRLIYFSYDVKMKEKGDIPEGYSVSREKKERFSLILESASTNQTSMYLCASSPSANPAQENYEQYFGPGTRLTVT.

The CDR3 sequence is CASSVGQGAAYGYTF. The CDR3 region has the DNA TGTGCCAGCAGCGTAGGGCAGGGGGCGGCCTATGGCTACACCTTC. V is TRBV7-9 and J is TRBJ1-2; the match to TRBD1 covers 8 bases. Germline CDR1 and CDR2: SEHNR and FQNEAQ (reference sequence). The CDR3 totals 15 residues. The V segment lost 5 bases and the J segment 4 bases; nucleotides outside the gene matches: 9.

J is TRBJ2-3 and V is TRBV5-1; tentatively, D is TRBD1 (6 bases). Germline loops: CDR1 SGHRS, CDR2 YFSETQ. There are 16 residues in the CDR3. The V gene lost 5 bases and the J gene lost 0 bases, with 16 bases spanning the gap. In DNA, the CDR3 is TGCGCCAGCAGTTCCGGACAGATTCCTAGCACAGATACGCAGTATTTT. This translates into CASSSGQIPSTDTQYF.

J is TRBJ1-2 and V is TRBV7-2; TRBD1 matches 10 bases. The CDR3 runs to 12 residues. J lost 7 bases, V lost 4 bases, and 0 bases had no gene match. CDR1 is SGHTA, CDR2 FQGNSA, per germline. The CDR3 bases are TGTGCCAGCAGCTGGGACAGGGGTGGCTACACCTTC. Translated, it gives CASSWDRGGYTF.

This clone was found once. This chain joins TRBV5-1 and TRBJ2-7; TRBD1 matches at 8 bases. With V trimmed by 0 bases and J by 2 bases, 7 bases remained unmatched. The CDR3 sequence is 16 residues long. Germline V gives CDR1 SGHRS, CDR2 YFSETQ. The CDR3 loop is CASSLGIGQGTYEQYF. The CDR3 DNA follows: TGCGCCAGCAGCTTGGGAATTGGACAGGGTACCTACGAGCAGTACTTC.

This sequence joins TRBV19 and TRBJ2-2, with D uncertain. Between the trimmed V and J ends, which lost 0 bases and 8 bases, there was a span of 10 bases. This CDR3 region has 14 residues. From germline, CDR1 is LNHDA and CDR2 SQIVND (reference sequence). CDR3 amino acids: CASSIDYQRGELFF. CDR3 nucleotide sequence: TGTGCCAGTAGTATAGATTATCAAAGGGGGGAGCTGTTTTTT.

The chain couples TRBV9 to TRBJ2-5, with D tentatively TRBD2 (7 bases). The assigned J gene may be wrong: the sequence end matches TRBJ2-7 better. CDR3 length: 16 residues. Per germline, CDR1 SGDLS and CDR2 YYNGEE. The chain's CDR3 is CASSPRGAPSSYEQYF. CDR3 sequence (DNA): TGTGCCAGCAGCCCCCGGGGGGCGCCGAGCTCCTACGAGCAGTACTTC.

V is TRBV4-2 and J is TRBJ2-3, with 8 bases lining up with TRBD2. Germline-derived CDR1 and CDR2 are LGHNA and YNFKEQ. The V gene end was trimmed by 7 bases and the J gene end by 2 bases; junction bases not matched to a gene: 2. The CDR3 has 13 amino acids. CDR3 loop: CASNSGDTDTQYF. The CDR3 bases are TGTGCCAGCAATAGCGGGGACACAGATACGCAGTATTTT.

The chain has TRBV6-1 and TRBJ1-2, with D hard to call. The V end lost 7 bases, the J end lost 0 bases, and 15 bases lay between the germline ends. Germline V gives CDR1 MNHNS, CDR2 SASEGT. The CDR3 spans 15 residues. The CDR3 sequence: CASKSSLTPNYGYTF. DNA for the CDR3: TGTGCCAGCAAGAGTAGCTTAACCCCTAACTATGGCTACACCTTC.

The rearrangement uses TRBV5-6 and TRBJ2-5; 9 positions match TRBD2. Per the germline V gene, CDR1 is SGHDT and CDR2 is YYEEEE. J lost 0 bases, V lost 4 bases, and 4 bases had no gene match. The CDR3 length is 15 residues. CDR3 sequence (DNA): TGTGCCAGCAGCAAAGCGGGGGGCAACCAAGAGACCCAGTACTTC. It specifies CASSKAGGNQETQYF.

The J gene is TRBJ1-2, the V gene TRBV7-2; TRBD1 is a possible D gene (5 bases). Germline lookup yields CDR1 SGHTA and CDR2 FQGNSA. The CDR3 is 13 residues long. The germline V and J ends were trimmed by 3 bases and 3 bases, with 8 bases remaining between them. The CDR3 DNA reads as TGTGCCAGCAGCTTTAGCAGGGACTATGGCTACACCTTC. Translating gives CASSFSRDYGYTF.

This sequence joins TRBV4-3 and TRBJ2-2, with D tentatively TRBD1 or TRBD2 (7 bases each). The ends were cut back, 0 bases at V and 7 bases at J, with 15 bases in the middle. The CDR3 totals 16 residues. Looked up from germline, CDR1 is LGHNA and CDR2 is YSLEER. CDR3 nucleotides: TGCGCCAGCAGCCAAGATGCACAGGGGAGGGGCGGGGAGCTGTTTTTT. It codes for CASSQDAQGRGGELFF.

The chain links TRBV18 to TRBJ2-5, with 8 bases lining up with TRBD2. The J call may be faulty, since TRBJ2-7 better matches the DNA end. Germline CDR1 and CDR2: KGHSH and LQKENI. This CDR3 is built from 16 residues. In nucleotides, the CDR3 is TGTGCCAGCTCACCACCCAGAGTTAGCGGGGCCTACGAGCAGTACTTC. Protein product: CASSPPRVSGAYEQYF.

The V gene is TRBV15, the J gene TRBJ2-7; the match to TRBD2 covers 11 bases. This CDR3 has 16 residues. Per the germline V gene, CDR1 is LNHNV and CDR2 is YYDKDF (reference sequence). With 1 base clipped from V and 4 bases from J, the junction kept 6 bases outside the gene matches. CDR3 coding DNA: TGTGCCACCAGCAGAGCAACAGGGACTAGCGGTTACGAGCAGTACTTC. As protein: CATSRATGTSGYEQYF.

The V gene is TRBV9, the J gene TRBJ1-6, with TRBD1 matching over 8 bases. The trim removed 7 bases at V and 6 bases at J, leaving 0 bases unmatched. This CDR3 region has 12 residues. Germline V lookup: CDR1 SGDLS, CDR2 YYNGEE. The CDR3 is CASGQGNSPLHF. The CDR3 nucleotides are TGTGCCAGCGGACAGGGTAATTCACCCCTCCACTTT.

V and J are TRBV7-2 and TRBJ1-1, with D perhaps matching TRBD1 (6 bases). V shed 1 base and J shed 8 bases, with 14 bases lying between them. There are 14 residues in the CDR3. Germline V gene lookup returns CDR1 SGHTA and CDR2 FQGNSA. CDR3 loop: CASSLVRGAQEAFF. The CDR3 region has the DNA TGTGCCAGCAGCTTAGTCAGGGGCGCCCAGGAAGCTTTCTTT.

This clone was detected a few times. In nucleotides, the CDR3 is TGTGCCAGCAGAACAGCGAATTCACCCCTCCACTTT. Amino acids: CASRTANSPLHF. The chain recombines TRBV6-6 with TRBJ1-6; no clear D gene. Trimming took 6 bases from V and 7 from J, leaving 7 bases between them. Germline V CDR1 and CDR2: MNHNY, SVGAGI (reference sequence). This CDR3 is 12 amino acids long.

This chain uses TRBV5-1 with TRBJ2-3; a weak D match, TRBD2 (6 bases). V was cut by 3 bases and J by 6 bases, with 11 bases left in between. The CDR3 has 13 residues. The germline V gene encodes CDR1 SGHRS and CDR2 YFSETQ. CDR3 in DNA: TGCGCCAGCAGCTCGGCGGGAAGGGATACGCAGTATTTT. It encodes CASSSAGRDTQYF.

This clone was observed a single time. V and J are TRBV9 and TRBJ1-2; D ambiguous. The CDR3 sequence is 15 residues long. V shed 0 bases and J shed 4 bases, with 13 bases lying between them. Germline CDR1 SGDLS, CDR2 YYNGEE. The DNA of the CDR3 is TGTGCCAGCAGCGTAGGTGAGGGAACGGGCTATGGCTACACCTTC. Its protein is CASSVGEGTGYGYTF.

The chain uses TRBV28 and TRBJ1-2, with D possibly matching TRBD1 (5 bases). Deletions cut 8 bases from V and 4 bases from J, with 14 bases between. CDR3 length: 13 amino acids. The germline CDR1 and CDR2 sequences are MDHEN and SYDVKM. Here the CDR3 DNA reads TGTGCCAGCGACAAGGGCAGGGTCTATGGCTACACCTTC. It encodes CASDKGRVYGYTF.